One T cell receptor (beta chain) is described in this entry. Repertoires were generated with immunoSEQ multiplex PCR, while TCRdb's copy carries only in-frame clones and drops some. The sample includes 200,000 to 250,000 clones, about 91% of them seen just once. This entry is derived from a study of blood T cell repertoires in COVID-19. Across the whole study: Samples representing acute and convalescent COVID-19 were sourced from the United States, Italy and Spain.

Trimming took off 5 bases at V and 0 bases at J, with 11 bases between the two ends. The CDR3 has 15 amino acids. Germline V gene sequence: CDR1 SGHVS, CDR2 FQNEAQ. Sequenced material: peripheral blood. The receptor's source is a man younger than 35 with active or convalescent COVID-19. V usage is TRBV7-8 and J usage is TRBJ2-1; a possible D gene is TRBD2 (6 bases). The CDR3 here is CASSTLASSYNEQFF. The CDR3 bases are TGTGCCAGCAGCACACTAGCAAGCTCCTACAATGAGCAGTTCTTC.